The 6 T cell receptor beta chains presented below share a single source sample, sequenced in a study of blood T cell repertoires in COVID-19. TCRdb keeps only in-frame clones here, not all; method: immunoSEQ multiplex PCR. The data contain around 160,000 clones, 81% of them singletons. The source material was peripheral blood. The receptors here all came from a man aged 55 to 70 with active or convalescent COVID-19.

The gene calls are TRBV5-4 and TRBJ2-2, with no clear D. CDR1 and CDR2 (germline): SGHNT, YYREEE (reference sequence). V was pared by 4 bases and J by 4 bases, with 14 bases between. The CDR3 totals 15 residues. This CDR3 reads CASSPDLRGTGELFF. For the CDR3, the DNA is TGTGCCAGCAGCCCCGACCTAAGAGGCACCGGGGAGCTGTTTTTT.

J is TRBJ2-5 and V is TRBV5-1, with D maybe TRBD1 (5 bases). Germline V gene lookup returns CDR1 SGHRS and CDR2 YFSETQ. V shed 4 bases and J shed 0 bases, with 7 bases lying between them. The CDR3 contains 13 residues. In DNA form, the CDR3 reads TGCGCCAGCAGCAGGGGTTACCAAGAGACCCAGTACTTC. Its translation: CASSRGYQETQYF. The complete variable domain, with remaining parts taken from reference TRBV5-1 and TRBJ2-5, reads KAGVTQTPRYLIKTRGQQVTLSCSPISGHRSVSWYQQTPGQGLQFLFEYFSETQRNKGNFPGRFSGRQFSNSRSEMNVSTLELGDSALYLCASSRGYQETQYFGPGTRLLVL.

V is TRBV3-1 (or the pseudogene TRBV3-2) and J is TRBJ2-1; TRBD1 matches at 10 bases. The CDR3 contains 17 residues. V was pared by 4 bases and J by 6 bases, with 12 bases of the junction left unmatched. From germline, CDR1 is LGHDT and CDR2 YNNKEL (reference sequence). This chain's CDR3 is CASSRPGTGAAGNEQFF. The CDR3 region has the DNA TGTGCCAGCAGCCGTCCCGGGACAGGGGCAGCGGGCAATGAGCAGTTCTTC.

The chain couples TRBV10-2 to TRBJ2-5; D uncertain. The ends were cut back, 3 bases at V and 5 bases at J, with 13 bases in the middle. The CDR3 consists of 14 residues. Germline V gene lookup returns CDR1 WSHSY and CDR2 SAAADI. CDR3: CASSDTAWYETQYF. CDR3 coding DNA: TGCGCCAGCAGTGACACAGCCTGGTACGAGACCCAGTACTTC.

The V gene is TRBV6-1, the J gene TRBJ1-2, with D uncertain. CDR1 MNHNS and CDR2 SASEGT come from the germline V gene. V lost 2 bases to trimming and J lost 0 bases, with 10 bases between them. The CDR3 runs 15 residues. DNA of the CDR3: TGTGCCAGCAGTGAAAAGCGAGGATCTAACTATGGCTACACCTTC. This codes for CASSEKRGSNYGYTF.

The gene calls are TRBV5-1 and TRBJ2-5; D gene ambiguous. Looked up from germline, CDR1 is SGHRS and CDR2 is YFSETQ. The CDR3 spans 15 residues. V was pared by 0 bases and J by 1 base, with 10 bases between. The CDR3 sequence is CASSLVGRVQETQYF. The CDR3 nucleotides are TGCGCCAGCAGCTTGGTGGGTCGGGTCCAAGAGACCCAGTACTTC.